These T cell receptor beta chains were read from a single sample in a study of cytomegalovirus exposure and HLA in healthy donors. TCRdb's copy holds only in-frame clones and misses some; the assay was immunoSEQ multiplex PCR. This sample has fewer than 200,000 clones, with over 75% found just once. Sequenced input: PBMCs. All receptors come from a woman between 45 and 65 years old in good health and CMV-seronegative. Both conserved end residues are part of each CDR3. D genes are given only for firm matches. The size of a clone is reported for some rows only, either as once, few or many, or as a class for expanded clones.

J	length	V	size	D	DNA	CDR3
TRBJ2-3	14	TRBV18	.	.	TGTGCCAGCTCCCCGGACAGTCGCACAGATACGCAGTATTTT	CASSPDSRTDTQYF
TRBJ2-2	14	TRBV14	.	.	TGTGCCAGCAGCCAAGTGGCCTCCACCGGGGAGCTGTTTTTT	CASSQVASTGELFF
TRBJ2-5	13	TRBV12-5	.	.	TGTGCTAGTGGTACAAATCTAGGAGAGACCCAGTACTTC	CASGTNLGETQYF
TRBJ1-4	16	TRBV30	.	TRBD1	TGTGCCTGGAGGGGACAGGGGATAGGGAGGAATGAAAAACTGTTTTTT	CAWRGQGIGRNEKLFF
TRBJ2-5	14	TRBV5-4	.	TRBD2	TGTGCCAGCAGTGGGGACTATAAGGGAGAGACCCAGTACTTC	CASSGDYKGETQYF
TRBJ2-1	15	TRBV15	.	TRBD2	TGTGCCACCAGCCTCGGCGGGAGGGCCAACAATGAGCAGTTCTTC	CATSLGGRANNEQFF
TRBJ2-7	14	TRBV5-4	.	.	TGTGCCAGCAGCCACTTTCCTGATACCTACGAGCAGTACTTC	CASSHFPDTYEQYF
TRBJ2-1	13	TRBV6-5	.	TRBD1	TGTGCCAGCAGATTAAGAGGGGGCGATGAGCAGTTCTTC	CASRLRGGDEQFF
TRBJ2-7	17	TRBV5-4	.	TRBD1	TGTGCCAGCAGCTACCGCACCGGGACAGACGTTTCCTACGAGCAGTACTTC	CASSYRTGTDVSYEQYF
TRBJ2-1	14	TRBV5-6	.	.	TGTGCCAGCAGCAGCCCGGGGGATTACAATGAGCAGTTCTTC	CASSSPGDYNEQFF
TRBJ2-2	16	TRBV5-1	.	.	TGCGCCAGCAGCTTCACGGCAGGCCCCACTTCCGGGGAGCTGTTTTTT	CASSFTAGPTSGELFF
TRBJ2-3	13	TRBV9	.	TRBD2	TGTGCCAGCAGCGTAGGTTTGCGGGAGGGACAGTATTTT	CASSVGLREGQYF
TRBJ2-7	13	TRBV6-6	.	TRBD1	TGTGCCAGCAGTCCACTCCGACAGGGGGAGCAGTACTTC	CASSPLRQGEQYF
TRBJ2-2	17	TRBV11-2	.	.	TGTGCCAGCAGCTTAGACGGGTGGGGAGTCGGCGCCGGGGAGCTGTTTTTT	CASSLDGWGVGAGELFF
TRBJ1-3	15	TRBV2	.	.	TGTGCCAGCAGTGAAGGGGGCAGGGCTGGAAACACCATATATTTT	CASSEGGRAGNTIYF
TRBJ2-1	16	TRBV19	.	TRBD1	TGTGCCAGTCGCCTCTCGGGACAGGGTAGATACAATGAGCAGTTCTTC	CASRLSGQGRYNEQFF
TRBJ1-2	14	TRBV28	.	.	TGTGCCAGCACCACAGCGGCGGCTAACTATGGCTACACCTTC	CASTTAAANYGYTF
TRBJ2-3	15	TRBV30	.	TRBD2	TGTGCCTGGAGTCTAGCGGGGGGGCCCACAGATACGCAGTATTTT	CAWSLAGGPTDTQYF
TRBJ2-1	14	TRBV18	few	.	TGTGCCAGCTCACCAGTCAGCGGATACAATGAGCAGTTCTTC	CASSPVSGYNEQFF
TRBJ1-1	18	TRBV19	.	.	TGTGCCAGTAGGGGGACTGTGGGCCCATCAGGTATGAACACTGAAGCTTTCTTT	CASRGTVGPSGMNTEAFF
TRBJ1-5	15	TRBV5-8	.	TRBD1	TGTGCCAGCAGCCGGTACAGGGGTGTCGATCAGCCCCAGCATTTT	CASSRYRGVDQPQHF
TRBJ1-1	14	TRBV28	.	.	TGTGCCAGCACCCTCGGGGGAAGTCGGACTGAAGCTTTCTTT	CASTLGGSRTEAFF
TRBJ2-1	14	TRBV7-3	.	TRBD2	TGTGCCAGCAGCTCCCTAGCGGGGGTAGGGGAGCAGTTCTTC	CASSSLAGVGEQFF
TRBJ2-1	14	TRBV5-1	.	.	TGCGCCAGCAGCTTGGACGGGGGGCAGCGGGATCAGTTCTTC	CASSLDGGQRDQFF
TRBJ2-5	16	TRBV19	.	.	TGTGCCAGTAGTGGCCGGACAGGGAGGGGCGGAGAGACCCAGTACTTC	CASSGRTGRGGETQYF
TRBJ1-3	13	TRBV28	.	.	TGTGCCAGCAGCCCGGGACACGGAAACACCATATATTTT	CASSPGHGNTIYF
TRBJ1-4	14	TRBV19	.	.	TGTGCCAGTAGTTACGGGTCTAGTAATGAAAAACTGTTTTTT	CASSYGSSNEKLFF
TRBJ1-1	13	TRBV29-1	.	.	TGCAGCGTTGCGGGTCATATGAACACTGAAGCTTTCTTT	CSVAGHMNTEAFF
TRBJ2-7	12	TRBV6-5	.	.	TGTGCCAGCTCACCGAACGGAGACGAGCAGTACTTC	CASSPNGDEQYF
TRBJ2-2	17	TRBV7-9	once	TRBD1	TGTGCCAGCAGCCCTAATCCGGGACAGGGGATTACCGGGGAGCTGTTTTTT	CASSPNPGQGITGELFF
TRBJ2-2	16	TRBV7-3	.	TRBD2	TGTGCCAGCAGCTCATATGGGGGGGTGTCGACCGGGGAGCTGTTTTTT	CASSSYGGVSTGELFF
TRBJ2-1	19	TRBV23-1	.	.	TGCGCCAGCAGTCTTTGGGCGCAGGGCAGGAGGGACTCCTACAATGAGCAGTTCTTC	CASSLWAQGRRDSYNEQFF
TRBJ1-2	14	TRBV9	.	TRBD1	TGTGCCAGCAGCGTAGGACAGGGTAACTATGGCTACACCTTC	CASSVGQGNYGYTF
TRBJ1-2	16	TRBV9	.	TRBD1	TGTGCCAGCAGCGTAGGAGGACAGGCCTTTAACTATGGCTACACCTTC	CASSVGGQAFNYGYTF
TRBJ2-3	15	TRBV5-4	.	TRBD2	TGTGCCAGCAGCTTAACTAGCGGGCGCGCAGATACGCAGTATTTT	CASSLTSGRADTQYF
TRBJ2-5	13	TRBV11-2	.	.	TGTGCCAGCAGATGGACAAGCCTCGGGACCCAGTACTTC	CASRWTSLGTQYF